The 5 T cell receptor beta chains listed next were all sequenced from one sample in a study of T cell repertoires in aging, cancer and after chemotherapy. A mixed TRB-A/B primer pool amplified rearranged TRB by multiplex touch-down PCR. TCRdb processed the multiplex PCR reads anew with MiXCR; each CDR3 protein has one entry. Of 2,000 to 2,500 distinct CDR3 sequences in the sample, roughly a quarter were seen once. TCR beta rearrangements were amplified from peripheral blood genomic DNA. Sample: blood. The receptors stem from a human donor with a solid tumor.

By proportion, this clonotype is medium-sized (0.01 to 0.1%). J is TRBJ1-1 and V is TRBV12-3 or TRBV12-4; D call uncertain. V was clipped by 5 bases and J by 0 bases, with 10 bases between them. The CDR3 length is 14 residues. CDR3 DNA: TGTGCCAGCAGTCCGCGGACGCTGAACACTGAAGCTTTCTTT. This gives the protein CASSPRTLNTEAFF.

This clonotype is medium-sized within its sample. The chain couples TRBV6-5 to TRBJ2-5; D unresolved. Germline loops: CDR1 MNHEY, CDR2 SVGAGI. The CDR3 is made up of 14 amino acids. V dropped 4 bases and J dropped 5 bases, with 14 bases sitting between them. The CDR3 bases are TGTGCCAGCAGTTCTGAGCTCCTCCTCGAGACCCAGTACTTC. Its translation: CASSSELLLETQYF.

By share of the sample, this clonotype is medium-sized. This chain links TRBV5-6 with TRBJ1-3, with a possible D match to TRBD1 (6 bases). Germline V gene data show CDR1 as SGHDT and CDR2 as YYEEEE. Trimming pared 0 bases from V and 4 bases from J, leaving 11 bases between. This CDR3 comprises 15 residues. The CDR3 nucleotides are TGTGCCAGCAGCTTGGTACGGGGGGGCGGAAACACCATATATTTT. The encoded protein is CASSLVRGGGNTIYF.

This clonotype is large (0.1 to 1%) within its sample. The chain joins TRBV29-1 to TRBJ2-7; D possibly matches TRBD1 or TRBD2 (6 bases each). The CDR3 runs to 11 residues. Trimming removed 4 bases at V and 6 bases at J, with 10 bases between. Germline lookup yields CDR1 SQVTM and CDR2 ANQGSEA. Here the CDR3 DNA reads TGCAGCGTTGCGGGGGCCCGCGAGCAGTACTTC. Translating it yields CSVAGAREQYF.

This clonotype counts as large (0.1 to 1%). J is TRBJ1-2 and V is TRBV29-1; D unresolved. The germline CDR1 and CDR2 sequences are SQVTM and ANQGSEA. This CDR3 region has 11 residues. The germline V and J ends were trimmed by 6 bases and 6 bases, with 11 bases remaining between them. The CDR3 DNA follows: TGCAGCGTGCAAGAAGAAAATGGCTACACCTTC. It encodes CSVQEENGYTF.